One sample yielded the 24 T cell receptor beta chains listed below, sequenced in a study of neurological immune-mediated disorders (dated by TCRdb to about 2019). Libraries were prepared through 5' RACE. The sample was run on an Illumina HiSeq 2500. TCRdb applied fastp at Q25 and MiXCR to the public reads, then kept only in-frame beta chains. When rows share a CDR3 protein, they turn into one entry using the most common DNA and genes. The sample table contains some 100,000 distinct CDR3 sequences; only one count was recorded for approximately 13% of them. The biggest ten clones account for 5% of the sample. In light of the paper, this sample's time point label describes: longitudinal time-point 2. Sequencing was done on a sample of PBMCs. These receptors originate from a female donor with HTLV-1-associated myelopathy (HAM/TSP).

This clonotype occurred many times. The V and J genes are TRBV29-1 and TRBJ2-3; TRBD1 aligns across 7 bases. Germline V lookup: CDR1 SQVTM, CDR2 ANQGSEA. CDR3 length: 14 amino acids. V shed 4 bases, J shed 0 bases, and the junction held 4 bases outside the gene matches. The chain's CDR3 is CSVGPGQSTDTQYF. The CDR3 DNA reads TGCAGCGTTGGTCCGGGACAGAGCACAGATACGCAGTATTTT.

This clonotype was counted at least ten times. The V gene is TRBV11-2, the J gene TRBJ2-7, with 10 positions matching TRBD2. This CDR3 spans 15 amino acids. Germline V gives CDR1 SGHAT, CDR2 FQNNGV. The V gene end was trimmed by 1 base and the J gene end by 5 bases; junction bases not matched to a gene: 5. In nucleotides, the CDR3 is TGTGCCAGCAGCTTAGGTAGCGGGGGGACCCACGAGCAGTACTTC. Translating it yields CASSLGSGGTHEQYF.

This clonotype is classed as large. J is TRBJ2-5 and V is TRBV9; 9 bases line up with TRBD1. Per the germline V gene, CDR1 is SGDLS and CDR2 is YYNGEE. This CDR3 comprises 16 residues. The V gene end was trimmed by 0 bases and the J gene end by 2 bases; junction bases not matched to a gene: 5. The CDR3 reads CASSVEETGGQETQYF. CDR3 nucleotide sequence: TGTGCCAGCAGCGTAGAAGAGACAGGGGGTCAAGAGACCCAGTACTTC.

Remarks on this clonotype: A read error may explain this, as a much larger clone is one base away. The gene calls are TRBV5-1 and TRBJ2-1; 12 nucleotides agree with TRBD1. The V gene end was trimmed by 1 base and the J gene end by 0 bases; junction bases not matched to a gene: 17. In germline, CDR1 is SGHRS, CDR2 YFSETQ. The CDR3 sequence is 22 residues long. Written as DNA, the CDR3 is TGCGCCAGCAGCTTGCGGGGGACAACCGGGACAGGGGGCTTTAGCTCCTACAATGAGCAGTTCTTC. Translated: CASSLRGTTGTGGFSSYNEQFF.

This clonotype was observed at least ten times. The rearrangement links TRBV29-1 to TRBJ1-1; TRBD1 aligns across 7 bases. Per germline, CDR1 SQVTM and CDR2 ANQGSEA. The CDR3 runs to 14 residues. Germline trimming cut 6 bases from V and 2 bases from J; bases unmatched to any gene: 9. CDR3 region: CSVVIGTVNTEAFF. As DNA, the CDR3 is TGCAGCGTCGTAATCGGGACAGTAAACACTGAAGCTTTCTTT.

This clonotype showed up many times. The chain is built from TRBV7-2 and TRBJ2-3, with 7 bases lining up with TRBD2. The CDR3 runs to 15 residues. Germline V lookup: CDR1 SGHTA, CDR2 FQGNSA. V was clipped by 5 bases and J by 4 bases; unmatched bases: 9. The CDR3 sequence is CASSTNPGRADTQYF. CDR3 in DNA: TGTGCCAGCAGCACTAATCCAGGGAGGGCAGATACGCAGTATTTT.

In this sample, this clonotype turned up many times. Germline is not matched at one junction end, which may reflect a read error. This chain's CDR3 is CAISESGPLGVF. The CDR3 DNA reads TGTGCCATCAGTGAGTCAGGCCCCCTCGGTGTGTTC. V usage is TRBV10-3 and J usage is TRBJ2-1; no firm D call. Per germline, CDR1 ENHRY and CDR2 SYGVKD. The CDR3 loop spans 12 amino acids.

This clonotype appeared many times. This chain uses TRBV5-1 with TRBJ2-3, with no clear D. CDR3 length equals 14 residues. V lost 0 bases, J lost 4 bases, and 9 bases lay in between. CDR1 SGHRS and CDR2 YFSETQ come from the germline V gene. The chain's CDR3 is CASSLAPVPDTQYF. In DNA, the CDR3 is TGCGCCAGCAGCTTGGCTCCGGTCCCAGATACGCAGTATTTT.

This clonotype has at least ten counts. V gene TRBV27 combines with J gene TRBJ1-1, with 7 bases fitting TRBD1. CDR1 and CDR2 from the germline V gene are MNHEY and SMNVEV (reference sequence). The CDR3 is 14 amino acids. V lost 3 bases, J lost 9 bases, and 10 bases stayed unmatched. CDR3 residues: CASSFVQGRDKAFF. In nucleotides, the CDR3 is TGTGCCAGCAGTTTTGTACAGGGGAGGGACAAAGCTTTCTTT.

The chain carries TRBV6-5 and TRBJ2-3, with D tentatively TRBD1 (5 bases). V was shortened by 4 bases and J by 5 bases, with 13 bases between the two germline ends. Germline loops: CDR1 MNHEY, CDR2 SVGAGI. This CDR3 region has 14 residues. The CDR3 DNA is TGTGCCAGCAGTTTGGGCAGGGCAGGAGATACGCAGTATTTT. It encodes CASSLGRAGDTQYF.

This clonotype was found many times. The chain links TRBV6-2 or TRBV6-3 to TRBJ1-2; the D gene is possibly TRBD1 (5 bases). Germline CDR1 and CDR2: MNHEY and SVGEGT. Trimming took 2 bases from V and 4 from J, leaving 11 bases between them. The CDR3 consists of 14 residues. The CDR3 bases are TGTGCCAGCAGTTACCACAAAGGGACCTATGGCTACACCTTC. This translates into CASSYHKGTYGYTF.

This clonotype was detected many times. This chain joins TRBV5-1 and TRBJ2-1, with 10 bases fitting TRBD1. Unmatched junction bases numbered 3, after V lost 3 bases and J lost 9 bases. The CDR3 runs 13 residues. Germline CDR1 reads SGHRS; CDR2 reads YFSETQ. The CDR3 DNA is TGCGCCAGCAGCTCGGACAGGGGGTCTGAGCAGTTCTTC. The encoded protein is CASSSDRGSEQFF.

This clonotype has at least ten counts. This sequence joins TRBV5-1 and TRBJ2-7; 10 bases are a match to TRBD1. The length of the CDR3 is 14 residues. The J segment lost 5 bases and the V segment lost 0 bases, leaving 2 bases of the junction unmatched. Germline V gene lookup returns CDR1 SGHRS and CDR2 YFSETQ. The CDR3 DNA is TGCGCCAGCAGCTTGGTGGGGACAGGGGACGAGCAGTACTTC. Translating it yields CASSLVGTGDEQYF. Based on the CDR3 plus reference TRBV5-1 and TRBJ2-7, the full variable domain is KAGVTQTPRYLIKTRGQQVTLSCSPISGHRSVSWYQQTPGQGLQFLFEYFSETQRNKGNFPGRFSGRQFSNSRSEMNVSTLELGDSALYLCASSLVGTGDEQYFGPGTRLTVT.

This clonotype came up many times. The chain has TRBV6-6 and TRBJ2-7; TRBD1 matches at 7 bases. The V gene end was trimmed by 4 bases and the J gene end by 1 base; junction bases not matched to a gene: 4. Germline values: CDR1 MNHNY, CDR2 SVGAGI (reference sequence). This CDR3 has 14 residues. The CDR3, as DNA: TGTGCCAGCAGTTCTTTGGGACAGTCCTACGAGCAGTACTTC. It codes for CASSSLGQSYEQYF.

This clonotype was picked up many times. This chain links TRBV5-1 with TRBJ2-1, with no clear D. Deletions cut 2 bases from V and 0 bases from J, with 9 bases between. The CDR3 is 15 amino acids. Germline V gene data show CDR1 as SGHRS and CDR2 as YFSETQ. The CDR3 sequence: CASSLVTVSYNEQFF. The DNA for the CDR3 is TGCGCCAGCAGCTTAGTGACGGTCTCCTACAATGAGCAGTTCTTC.

This clonotype was counted at least ten times. J is TRBJ2-5 and V is TRBV5-1, with D unresolved. Germline CDR1 SGHRS, CDR2 YFSETQ. The germline V and J ends were trimmed by 4 bases and 2 bases, with 12 bases remaining between them. CDR3 length: 14 residues. The CDR3 reads CASSHTGAQETQYF. CDR3 coding DNA: TGCGCCAGCAGCCATACGGGTGCTCAAGAGACCCAGTACTTC.

This clonotype was recorded at least ten times. The J gene is TRBJ2-3, the V gene TRBV7-2, with a weak D call TRBD2 (6 bases). CDR1 and CDR2 from the germline V gene are SGHTA and FQGNSA. The V end lost 3 bases, the J end lost 2 bases, and 9 bases lay between the germline ends. CDR3 length: 14 residues. The CDR3 is CASSLGLPTDTQYF. The CDR3 region has the DNA TGTGCCAGCAGCTTGGGACTTCCCACAGATACGCAGTATTTT.

There are many counts of this clonotype. CDR3 bases: TGCGCCAGCAGTCAGGTCCCCAGCTCCTACGAGCAGTACTTC. It specifies CASSQVPSSYEQYF. The chain carries TRBV5-1 and TRBJ2-7; no clear D. V was cut by 5 bases and J by 0 bases, with 12 bases left in between. Germline V CDR1 and CDR2: SGHRS, YFSETQ. The CDR3 is 14 residues long.

This clonotype came up many times. The chain carries TRBV20-1 and TRBJ2-7; maybe TRBD1 (6 bases). The CDR3 is made up of 12 amino acids. Germline lookup yields CDR1 DFQATT and CDR2 SNEGSKA (reference sequence). V dropped 5 bases and J dropped 3 bases, with 11 bases sitting between them. The CDR3 spells CSARQADYEQYF. The CDR3 nucleotides read TGCAGTGCTCGACAGGCGGACTACGAGCAGTACTTC.

Ten or more counts support this clonotype. The CDR3 DNA reads as TGTGCCAGCAGTGTTTACAGGGCCGGCTACAATGAGCAGTTCTTC. It codes for CASSVYRAGYNEQFF. V usage is TRBV25-1 and J usage is TRBJ2-1, with D possibly being TRBD1 (6 bases). CDR1 MGHDK and CDR2 SYGVNS come from the germline V gene. This CDR3 region has 15 residues. V shed 4 bases and J shed 3 bases, with 13 bases lying between them. The full variable domain, in which reference TRBV25-1 and TRBJ2-1 provide the parts outside the CDR3, is EADIYQTPRYLVIGTGKKITLECSQTMGHDKMYWYQQDPGMELHLIHYSYGVNSTEKGDLSSESTVSRIRTEHFPLTLESARPSHTSQYLCASSVYRAGYNEQFFGPGTRLTVL.

This clonotype has at least ten counts. V usage is TRBV6-5 and J usage is TRBJ2-7, with 10 bases aligning to TRBD2. Germline-derived CDR1 and CDR2 are MNHEY and SVGAGI. V dropped 2 bases and J dropped 0; count of bases not matched to a gene: 4. The CDR3 runs 16 residues. The CDR3 here is CASSYQRGGISYEQYF. The DNA for the CDR3 is TGTGCCAGCAGTTACCAGCGGGGGGGTATCTCCTACGAGCAGTACTTC.

Many counts were recorded for this clonotype. The chain carries TRBV6-5 and TRBJ1-1; possible D gene TRBD1, 5 bases. The CDR3 totals 16 residues. V was cut by 4 bases and J by 2 bases, with 17 bases left in between. The germline gives CDR1 MNHEY, CDR2 SVGAGI. CDR3 region: CASSSVNARGNTEAFF. CDR3 sequence (DNA): TGTGCCAGCAGTTCAGTTAACGCAAGGGGTAACACTGAAGCTTTCTTT.

This clonotype was counted many times. The chain has TRBV7-9 and TRBJ2-3; TRBD1 or TRBD2 may be the D gene (5 bases each). The CDR3 covers 14 residues. V lost 7 bases and J 1 base, leaving 12 bases between the germline ends. The germline V gene encodes CDR1 SEHNR and CDR2 FQNEAQ (reference sequence). The chain's CDR3 is CASNLRGGTDTQYF. Written as DNA, the CDR3 is TGTGCCAGCAATCTCAGAGGGGGCACAGATACGCAGTATTTT.

At least ten counts were recorded for this clonotype. The chain joins TRBV4-1 to TRBJ2-5, with D perhaps matching TRBD2 (6 bases). The V end lost 1 base, the J end lost 9 bases, and 15 bases lay between the germline ends. This CDR3 is built from 14 residues. CDR1 is MGHRA, CDR2 YSYEKL, per germline. The DNA of the CDR3 is TGCGCCAGCAGCCAAGCCCAAAGTTCGGGGGCCCAGTACTTC. Amino acid sequence: CASSQAQSSGAQYF.